The T cell receptor (beta chain) under discussion was sequenced for a study of blood T cells in healthy people across ages. Then a second PCR, running roughly 6 to 12 cycles, was carried out with a sample-barcoded 5' primer and a J-beta primer mix. Researchers report that a template-switch adaptor with 12 random nucleotides tagged each cDNA molecule. TCRdb processed the 5' RACE reads anew with MiXCR; each CDR3 protein has one entry. The table has 910,000 or so distinct CDR3 sequences, roughly 50% seen once. To note about this clonotype: The antigen is unknown.

Every sample had a minimum of 6.5 million PBMCs isolated. CDR3 size: 13 residues. Germline values: CDR1 DFQATT, CDR2 SNEGSKA (reference sequence). Findings and limits, study-wide: TCR beta diversity per million T cells fell roughly linearly with age. Naive T cell percentage and TCR beta diversity correlated strongly.

Material for sequencing was blood. J is TRBJ2-5 and V is TRBV20-1; possible D gene TRBD1, 7 bases. The J call may be wrong; the DNA end is better matched by TRBJ2-7. The source is a woman aged 55-70 years in good health. CDR3 loop: CSALSQGRYEQYF. CDR3 nucleotides: TGCAGTGCTCTATCACAGGGGAGGTACGAGCAGTACTTC.